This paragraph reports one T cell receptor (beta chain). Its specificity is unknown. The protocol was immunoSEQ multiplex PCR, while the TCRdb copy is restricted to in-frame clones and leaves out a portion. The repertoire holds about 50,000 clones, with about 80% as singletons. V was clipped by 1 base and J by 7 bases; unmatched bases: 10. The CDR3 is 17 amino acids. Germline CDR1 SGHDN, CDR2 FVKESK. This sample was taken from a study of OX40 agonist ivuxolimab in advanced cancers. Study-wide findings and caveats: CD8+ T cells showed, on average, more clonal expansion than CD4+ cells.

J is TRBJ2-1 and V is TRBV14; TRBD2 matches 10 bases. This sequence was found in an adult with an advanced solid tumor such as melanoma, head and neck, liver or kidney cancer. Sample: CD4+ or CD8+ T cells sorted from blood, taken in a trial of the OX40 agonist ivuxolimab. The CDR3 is CASSQVKASGRKNEQFF. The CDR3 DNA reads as TGTGCCAGCAGCCAAGTTAAGGCTAGCGGGAGAAAAAATGAGCAGTTCTTC.